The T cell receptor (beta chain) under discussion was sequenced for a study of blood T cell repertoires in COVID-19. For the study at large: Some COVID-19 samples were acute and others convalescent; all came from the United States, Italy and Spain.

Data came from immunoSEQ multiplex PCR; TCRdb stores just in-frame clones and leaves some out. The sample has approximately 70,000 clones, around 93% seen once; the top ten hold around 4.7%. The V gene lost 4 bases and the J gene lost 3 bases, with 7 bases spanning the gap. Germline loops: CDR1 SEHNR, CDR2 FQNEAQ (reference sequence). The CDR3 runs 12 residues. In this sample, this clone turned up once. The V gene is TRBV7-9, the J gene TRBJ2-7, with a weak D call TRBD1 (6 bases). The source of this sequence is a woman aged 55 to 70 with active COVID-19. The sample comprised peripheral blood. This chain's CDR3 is CASSSQGYEQYF. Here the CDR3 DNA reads TGTGCCAGCAGCTCACAGGGCTACGAGCAGTACTTC.